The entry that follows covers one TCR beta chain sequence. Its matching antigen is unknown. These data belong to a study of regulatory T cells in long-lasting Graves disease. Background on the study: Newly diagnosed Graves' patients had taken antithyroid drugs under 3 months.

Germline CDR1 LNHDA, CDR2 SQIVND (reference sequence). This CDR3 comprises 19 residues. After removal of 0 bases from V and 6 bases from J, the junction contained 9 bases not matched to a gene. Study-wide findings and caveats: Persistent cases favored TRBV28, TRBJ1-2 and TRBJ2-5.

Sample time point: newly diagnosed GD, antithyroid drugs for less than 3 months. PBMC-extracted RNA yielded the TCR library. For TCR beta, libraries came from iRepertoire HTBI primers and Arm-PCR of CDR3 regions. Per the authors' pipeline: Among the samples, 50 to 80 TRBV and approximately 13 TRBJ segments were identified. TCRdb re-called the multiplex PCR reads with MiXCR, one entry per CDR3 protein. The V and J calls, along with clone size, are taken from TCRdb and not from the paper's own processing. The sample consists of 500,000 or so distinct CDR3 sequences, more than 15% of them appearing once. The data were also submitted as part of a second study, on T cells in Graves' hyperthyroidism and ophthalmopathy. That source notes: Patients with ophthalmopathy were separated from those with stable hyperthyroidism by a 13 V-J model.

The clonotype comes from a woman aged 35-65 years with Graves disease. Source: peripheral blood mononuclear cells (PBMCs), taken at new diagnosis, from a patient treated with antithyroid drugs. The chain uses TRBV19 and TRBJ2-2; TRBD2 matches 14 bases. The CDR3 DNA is TGTGCCAGTAGTATAGATCGCCGGACTAGCGGGGGGCGACCCGGGGAGCTGTTTTTT. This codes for CASSIDRRTSGGRPGELFF.